Shown below are 19 T cell receptor beta chains from a single sample sequenced in a study of shared clonotypes between healthy human individuals. The assay was immunoSEQ multiplex PCR, and TCRdb's table has in-frame clones only and misses some. The sample lists fewer than 650,000 clones; roughly four fifths were seen once. Material: PBMCs. The receptors were sampled from a woman aged 40 to 49 in good health. Some clones in this sample may be carry-over from other donors' samples.

The chain combines TRBV19 with TRBJ2-1; 11 nucleotides align to TRBD2. This CDR3 spans 15 amino acids. V shed 3 bases and J 10 bases; nucleotides not matched to a gene: 8. From germline, CDR1 is LNHDA and CDR2 SQIVND (reference sequence). The CDR3 here is CASSIQLAGDGEQFF. CDR3 DNA sequence: TGTGCCAGTAGTATTCAACTAGCGGGAGACGGAGAGCAGTTCTTC.

The rearrangement links TRBV5-1 to TRBJ2-2, with 8 bases that match TRBD1. This CDR3 is built from 14 residues. Trimming at V came to 1 base and at J to 7 bases, leaving 3 bases not matched to a gene. The germline CDR1 and CDR2 sequences are SGHRS and YFSETQ. In DNA, the CDR3 is TGCGCCAGCAGCTTGCAGGGGGCAGGCGGGGAGCTGTTTTTT. This codes for CASSLQGAGGELFF. Combining the CDR3 with reference TRBV5-1 and TRBJ2-2 gives the whole variable domain KAGVTQTPRYLIKTRGQQVTLSCSPISGHRSVSWYQQTPGQGLQFLFEYFSETQRNKGNFPGRFSGRQFSNSRSEMNVSTLELGDSALYLCASSLQGAGGELFFGEGSRLTVL.

This clone showed up just a few times. This chain joins TRBV4-3 and TRBJ1-6, with TRBD1 identical over 7 bases. This CDR3 is built from 16 residues. From germline, CDR1 is LGHNA and CDR2 YSLEER. The V segment lost 4 bases and the J segment 7 bases; nucleotides outside the gene matches: 10. The CDR3 is CASSRTGPRGNSPLHF. CDR3 nucleotides: TGCGCCAGCAGCCGGACAGGTCCCAGGGGGAATTCACCCCTCCACTTT.

The J gene is TRBJ2-3, the V gene TRBV7-2; the D gene is possibly TRBD2 (6 bases). The CDR3 runs to 15 residues. The germline gives CDR1 SGHTA, CDR2 FQGNSA. V gave up 3 bases and J gave up 2 bases, with 12 bases separating them. CDR3 in amino acids: CASSFAGTFTDTQYF. The CDR3 DNA reads TGTGCCAGCAGCTTCGCCGGGACTTTCACAGATACGCAGTATTTT.

This chain joins TRBV7-2 and TRBJ2-6; D unresolved. Between the trimmed V and J ends, which lost 0 bases and 4 bases, there was a span of 13 bases. CDR3 length equals 17 residues. CDR1 SGHTA and CDR2 FQGNSA come from the germline V gene. The DNA for the CDR3 is TGTGCCAGCAGCTTAGCGATTCATGGGGAAGGGGCCAACGTCCTGACTTTC. Protein: CASSLAIHGEGANVLTF.

The rearrangement links TRBV15 to TRBJ2-3; 7 bases are shared with TRBD2. The junction had 9 bases not matched to a gene; V was cut back by 0 bases and J by 6 bases. This CDR3 is 16 amino acids long. CDR1 LNHNV and CDR2 YYDKDF come from the germline V gene (reference sequence). The chain's CDR3 is CATSRDLTSGKDTQYF. The CDR3 DNA reads as TGTGCCACCAGCAGAGATCTAACGAGCGGGAAGGATACGCAGTATTTT.

The CDR3 sequence is CASSLGGLAGSTGELFF. Written as DNA, the CDR3 is TGTGCCAGCAGCTTGGGGGGACTAGCGGGTAGCACCGGGGAGCTGTTTTTT. The chain has TRBV5-4 and TRBJ2-2; 12 bases match TRBD2. The CDR3 length is 17 residues. Per germline, CDR1 SGHNT and CDR2 YYREEE (reference sequence). Losses at the gene ends were 0 bases for V and 4 bases for J; bases not matched to a gene: 4.

The chain is built from TRBV5-5 and TRBJ2-5; D call uncertain. This CDR3 spans 13 amino acids. The ends were cut back, 2 bases at V and 2 bases at J, with 7 bases in the middle. Per the germline V gene, CDR1 is SGHKS and CDR2 is YYEKEE (reference sequence). The CDR3 is CASSLARQETQYF. Here the CDR3 DNA reads TGTGCCAGCAGCTTAGCCAGGCAAGAGACCCAGTACTTC.

V and J are TRBV30 and TRBJ2-6; D might be TRBD2 (5 bases). The CDR3 runs 15 residues. V was trimmed by 2 bases and J by 2 bases, leaving 10 bases between them. Germline V gene data show CDR1 as GTSNPN and CDR2 as SVGIG (reference sequence). CDR3 amino acids: CAWSPQAAGANVLTF. The CDR3 region has the DNA TGTGCCTGGAGTCCTCAAGCGGCTGGGGCCAACGTCCTGACTTTC. Supplemented by reference TRBV30 and TRBJ2-6, the full variable domain reads SQTIHQWPATLVQPVGSPLSLECTVEGTSNPNLYWYRQAAGRGLQLLFYSVGIGQISSEVPQNLSASRPQDRQFILSSKKLLLSDSGFYLCAWSPQAAGANVLTFGAGSRLTVL.

The table lists this clone with a count of one. The V gene is TRBV5-6, the J gene TRBJ1-1; the D is unclear. The CDR3 totals 14 residues. CDR1 and CDR2 (germline): SGHDT, YYEEEE. Trimming stripped 1 base from V and 1 base from J, with 8 bases between. In DNA, the CDR3 is TGTGCCAGCAGCTTGCCTGTAGGGAACACTGAAGCTTTCTTT. Translation: CASSLPVGNTEAFF.

CDR3 residues: CASTLRTGNTIYF. The CDR3 DNA reads as TGTGCCAGTACCTTGCGGACCGGAAACACCATATATTTT. The V and J genes are TRBV19 and TRBJ1-3; D is unclear. The CDR3 is made up of 13 amino acids. The V end was cut by 7 bases, the J end by 4 bases, with 11 bases between. From germline, CDR1 is LNHDA and CDR2 SQIVND (reference sequence).

The chain recombines TRBV7-2 with TRBJ2-3, with D perhaps TRBD2 (5 bases). CDR3 length: 13 amino acids. Looked up from germline, CDR1 is SGHTA and CDR2 is FQGNSA. V was clipped by 5 bases and J by 6 bases, with 12 bases between them. The DNA for the CDR3 is TGTGCCAGCAGCGCCGGGGTAGCGGATACGCAGTATTTT. Protein sequence: CASSAGVADTQYF.

This sequence joins TRBV10-3 and TRBJ1-5; TRBD1 matches at 7 bases. Trimming cost V 6 bases and J 4 bases; bases outside gene matches: 3. This CDR3 has 13 residues. Germline CDR1 ENHRY, CDR2 SYGVKD. CDR3 amino acids: CAIREQGNQPQHF. CDR3 nucleotide sequence: TGTGCCATCAGGGAACAGGGGAATCAGCCCCAGCATTTT.

V gene TRBV10-3 combines with J gene TRBJ2-7; TRBD2 matches at 9 bases. The CDR3 extends over 14 amino acids. Unmatched junction bases numbered 7, after V lost 7 bases and J lost 3 bases. In germline, CDR1 is ENHRY, CDR2 SYGVKD. For the CDR3, the DNA is TGTGCCATCAAAACCGGGACTAGCAGCTACGAGCAGTACTTC. As protein: CAIKTGTSSYEQYF.

This chain uses TRBV13 with TRBJ1-2, with 9 positions matching TRBD1. Germline values: CDR1 PRHDT, CDR2 FYEKMQ (reference sequence). The CDR3 sequence is 16 residues long. V shed 6 bases, J shed 8 bases, and the junction held 16 bases outside the gene matches. CDR3 nucleotide sequence: TGTGCCAGCAGTTCCGGACCCTGGGACAGGGAGGGAGGCTACACCTTC. Translating gives CASSSGPWDREGGYTF.

A note on this clone: Just one base apart from a much larger clone, this may be a read error. Other DNA sequences of this sample code for an identical CDR3. The J gene is TRBJ1-1, the V gene TRBV30; D gene uncertain. CDR1 and CDR2 (germline): GTSNPN, SVGIG (reference sequence). This CDR3 region has 13 residues. CDR3 protein: CAWDRNENTEAFF. As DNA, the CDR3 is TGTGCCTGGGACCGTAATGAGAACACTGAAGCGTTCTTT.

V and J are TRBV27 and TRBJ1-6; possibly TRBD1 for D (5 bases). Deletions cut 5 bases from V and 5 bases from J, with 13 bases between. The CDR3 sequence is 15 residues long. Germline V CDR1 and CDR2: MNHEY, SMNVEV (reference sequence). The CDR3 nucleotides read TGTGCCAGCAGTACCGGACACTCGAATAATTCACCCCTCCACTTT. This encodes CASSTGHSNNSPLHF.

The V call is TRBV5-1, the J call TRBJ2-2; D might be TRBD1 (6 bases). V shed 0 bases and J shed 6 bases, with 9 bases lying between them. The CDR3 is made up of 14 amino acids. CDR1 and CDR2 from the germline V gene are SGHRS and YFSETQ. DNA for the CDR3: TGCGCCAGCAGCTTGGACAGGGCCCCCGGGGAGCTGTTTTTT. Protein: CASSLDRAPGELFF.

This clone appeared a single time. The chain joins TRBV19 to TRBJ2-4; 11 bases agree with TRBD1. In germline, CDR1 is LNHDA, CDR2 SQIVND (reference sequence). Unmatched junction bases numbered 2, after V lost 3 bases and J lost 7 bases. CDR3 size: 14 residues. The CDR3 loop is CASSMGQGVNIQYF. CDR3 DNA: TGTGCCAGTAGTATGGGACAGGGGGTGAACATTCAGTACTTC. Supplemented by reference TRBV19 and TRBJ2-4, the full variable domain reads DGGITQSPKYLFRKEGQNVTLSCEQNLNHDAMYWYRQDPGQGLRLIYYSQIVNDFQKGDIAEGYSVSREKKESFPLTVTSAQKNPTAFYLCASSMGQGVNIQYFGAGTRLSVL.